This is a list of T cell receptor beta chains from one sample in a study of T-cell reconstitution after alpha-beta-depleted transplantation in children. Each CDR3 protein is one row after TCRdb ran MiXCR on the PCR reads. In the table there are about 600,000 distinct CDR3 sequences, 10% to 15% of which are singletons. The sample consisted of PBMCs, mostly from graft donor cells, taken 360 days after TCRalphabeta/CD19-depleted stem cell transplant. Source of these receptors: a male patient aged 10-17 years who had a stem cell transplant for acute myeloid leukemia, so the T cells may come from the graft donor. CDR3s include the opening cysteine and the closing phenylalanine or tryptophan. A D gene is named only where the DNA matches it firmly. Some rows have no size entry. The others give once, few or many, or a class for an expanded clone.

clone size	D gene	V gene	J gene	CDR3 DNA	CDR3 protein
NA	TRBD2	TRBV20-1	TRBJ2-5	TGCTGTGCTAGGGGGGCCGGCGGGAGGGCGAACCAAGAGACCCAGTACTTC	CCARGAGGRANQETQYF
NA	NA	TRBV18	TRBJ2-6	TGTGCCAGCTCACCATCAATACGCGACAGCTCTGGGGCCAACGTCCTGACTTTC	CASSPSIRDSSGANVLTF
NA	NA	TRBV12-3/TRBV12-4	TRBJ1-3	TGTGCCAGCAGTGACCCGGGAGGGAAGACATCTGGAAACACCATATATTTT	CASSDPGGKTSGNTIYF
NA	NA	TRBV12-3/TRBV12-4	TRBJ1-3	TGTGCCAGCAGTTTTAGGAGGGGCTCTGGAAACACCATATATTTT	CASSFRRGSGNTIYF
many	NA	TRBV29-1	TRBJ2-1	TGCAGCGGGGGGAATGAGCAGTTCTTC	CSGGNEQFF
many	NA	TRBV12-3/TRBV12-4	TRBJ2-1	TGTGCCAGCAGTTTAATGAGGGGGCAGTTCTTC	CASSLMRGQFF
NA	NA	TRBV3-1	TRBJ2-5	TGTGCCAGCAGCCAAGAGGGCCCCGGGGAGACCCAGTACTTC	CASSQEGPGETQYF
NA	NA	TRBV10-3	TRBJ2-1	TGTGCCATCAGGGCTAGCGAGAGAAATGAGCAGTTCTTC	CAIRASERNEQFF
few	NA	TRBV12-3/TRBV12-4	TRBJ2-1	TGTGCCAGCATGAGTAATGAGCAGTTCTTC	CASMSNEQFF
few	TRBD1	TRBV7-9	TRBJ2-7	TGTGCCAGCAGCTTCTTACAGGGGGCTTCCTACGAGCAGTACTTC	CASSFLQGASYEQYF
NA	NA	TRBV28	TRBJ2-7	TGTGCCATCGGGACGTACCGCCACTTCGTCTTTTCCTACGAGCAGTACTTC	CAIGTYRHFVFSYEQYF
few	TRBD1	TRBV18	TRBJ1-2	TGTGCCAGCCTAGGACAGGGGGCACTTGGCTACACCTTC	CASLGQGALGYTF
few	NA	TRBV4-3	TRBJ2-7	TGCGCCAGCAGCTCGAACCTAGGGCTAGAAGTTTACGAGCAGTACTTC	CASSSNLGLEVYEQYF
few	NA	TRBV12-3/TRBV12-4	TRBJ2-1	TGTGCCAGCAGCCCCTCCGGGACCCCGCGGTACAATGAGCAGTTCTTC	CASSPSGTPRYNEQFF
few	TRBD2	TRBV7-2	TRBJ2-5	TGTGCCAGCAGGAAACTAGCGGGAGGCTTCCAAGAGACCCAGTACTTC	CASRKLAGGFQETQYF
few	TRBD2	TRBV7-9	TRBJ2-3	TGTGCCAGCAGCCTCCCTACTAGCGGCACAGATACGCAGTATTTT	CASSLPTSGTDTQYF
few	NA	TRBV29-1	TRBJ2-1	TGCAGCTCCCCAGCACTTGCGGGCTCCTACAATGAGCAGTTCTTC	CSSPALAGSYNEQFF
few	TRBD2	TRBV11-2	TRBJ2-7	TGTGCCAGCAGCTTAATTCCTAGCGGAAATAATCCAGCCTACGAGCAGTACTTC	CASSLIPSGNNPAYEQYF
NA	TRBD2	TRBV3-1	TRBJ2-3	TGTGCCAGCAGCCAAGAGTTGGCGGGAGGGCCGAGAGATACGCAGTATTTT	CASSQELAGGPRDTQYF
many	TRBD1	TRBV4-3	TRBJ2-3	TGCGCCAGCAGCCGGGGTCCGGGACAGACTAGCACAGATACGCAGTATTTT	CASSRGPGQTSTDTQYF
NA	NA	TRBV29-1	TRBJ2-2	TGCAGCGTCGCTTTGGGACATAAGAACACCGGGGAGCTGTTTTTT	CSVALGHKNTGELFF
NA	TRBD2	TRBV7-8	TRBJ2-1	TGTGCCAGCAGCTTAGCGCGAGCGGGAGGGCCCAATGAGCAGTTCTTC	CASSLARAGGPNEQFF
many	NA	TRBV7-2	TRBJ2-7	TGTGCCAGCAGCTTCCGGGACGTCCCCTACGAGCAGTACTTC	CASSFRDVPYEQYF
few	TRBD2	TRBV18	TRBJ2-1	TGTGCCAGCTCACCAGTGCTAGCGGTGCAGTTCTTC	CASSPVLAVQFF
NA	NA	TRBV18	TRBJ2-7	TGTGCCAGCTCACTGCTCCGGAGGTCGGAGGAGCAGTACTTC	CASSLLRRSEEQYF
NA	TRBD1	TRBV7-8	TRBJ2-1	TGTGCCAGCAGCTTGATCCGATGGGGACAGGCCCACAATGAGCAGTTCTTC	CASSLIRWGQAHNEQFF
few	NA	TRBV5-1	TRBJ1-5	TGCGCCAGCAGCTTGGGGTTGCATAGCAATCAGCCCCAGCATTTT	CASSLGLHSNQPQHF
NA	TRBD2	TRBV27	TRBJ2-7	TGTGCCAGCAGTTTACTACTAGCGGGAGGGCCAAGTGAGCAGTACTTC	CASSLLLAGGPSEQYF
many	NA	TRBV7-3	TRBJ2-7	TGTGCCAGCAGCTTGGCCCCTACCTACGAGCAGTACTTC	CASSLAPTYEQYF
NA	NA	TRBV28	TRBJ2-2	TGTGCCAGCAGTCTCACCAAGGGACACACCGGGGAGCTGTTTTTT	CASSLTKGHTGELFF
many	NA	TRBV7-8	TRBJ2-7	TGTGCCAGCAGCTTAGTCGGCGCCAACTACGAGCAGTACTTC	CASSLVGANYEQYF
few	NA	TRBV20-1	TRBJ1-6	TGCAGTGCTAGGGAGGGCTGGAATTCACCCCTCCACTTT	CSAREGWNSPLHF
NA	TRBD1	TRBV7-3	TRBJ2-2	TGTGCCAGCAGCTCATACAGGGGTCCCGGGGAGCTGTTTTTT	CASSSYRGPGELFF
many	TRBD2	TRBV12-3/TRBV12-4	TRBJ2-1	TGTGCCAGCACCCTCGGGGGGTATGACTACAATGAGCAGTTCTTC	CASTLGGYDYNEQFF
NA	NA	TRBV5-1	TRBJ2-3	TGCGCCAGCAGCTTGGGCGTTGGCCCCCGGAAGCCCACAGATACGCAGTATTTT	CASSLGVGPRKPTDTQYF
few	NA	TRBV28	TRBJ1-3	TGTGCCAGCAGTCCTATCATTTGGGACGGCTCTGGAAACACCATATATTTT	CASSPIIWDGSGNTIYF
few	NA	TRBV28	TRBJ1-2	TGTGCCAGCAGTCCGACATTCTATGGCTACACCTTC	CASSPTFYGYTF
NA	TRBD2	TRBV20-1	TRBJ2-1	TGCAGTGCTTCGAGCGGGAGTAATTACAATGAGCAGTTCTTC	CSASSGSNYNEQFF
few	NA	TRBV7-6	TRBJ1-2	TGTGCCAGCAGCTTCATACAGGACTCCGGCTACACCTTC	CASSFIQDSGYTF
NA	NA	TRBV28	TRBJ1-5	TGTGCCAGCAGTTTACTTAGGGAACCAAGCAATCAGCCCCAGCATTTT	CASSLLREPSNQPQHF
many	TRBD2	TRBV29-1	TRBJ2-5	TGCAGCGTTGAACATGGTGGGACTAGCGGGAGGGTGGAGACCCAGTACTTC	CSVEHGGTSGRVETQYF
few	NA	TRBV7-2	TRBJ2-1	TGTGCCAGCAGTCCCTGGGCCGTCCATGAGCAGTTCTTC	CASSPWAVHEQFF
few	TRBD1	TRBV12-3/TRBV12-4	TRBJ2-5	TGTGCCAGCAGTTATGGACAGGATTTTGGAGAGACCCAGTACTTC	CASSYGQDFGETQYF
NA	TRBD2	TRBV6-8	TRBJ2-7	TGTGCCAGCAGTTCTCAAACCCCCGGGACTATAGCGGGAAGTCCCGAGCAGTACTTC	CASSSQTPGTIAGSPEQYF